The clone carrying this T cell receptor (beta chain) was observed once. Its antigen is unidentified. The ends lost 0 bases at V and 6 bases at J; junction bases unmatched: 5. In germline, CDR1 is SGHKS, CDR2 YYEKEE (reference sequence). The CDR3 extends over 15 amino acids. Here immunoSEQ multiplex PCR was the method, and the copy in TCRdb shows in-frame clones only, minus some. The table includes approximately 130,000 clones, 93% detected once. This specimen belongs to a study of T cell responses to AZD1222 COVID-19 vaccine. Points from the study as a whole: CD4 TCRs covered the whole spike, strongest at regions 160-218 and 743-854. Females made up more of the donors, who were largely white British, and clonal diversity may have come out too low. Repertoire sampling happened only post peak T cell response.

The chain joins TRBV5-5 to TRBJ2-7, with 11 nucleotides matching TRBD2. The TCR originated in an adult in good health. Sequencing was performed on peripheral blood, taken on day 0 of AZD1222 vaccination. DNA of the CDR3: TGTGCCAGCAGCTTGGGGTTGACTAGCGGGGCCGAGCAGTACTTC. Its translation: CASSLGLTSGAEQYF.